The following is a TCR beta chain sequence with its context. The antigen is undetermined. The data derive from a study of T cell responses to AZD1222 COVID-19 vaccine. Findings of the study overall: Reportedly, nearly half the spike-specific TCRs target unmutated variant regions. Clonal diversity may have been underestimated, and the donors were mostly white British, with more females than males.

The CDR3 is 13 residues long. CDR1 is KGHSH, CDR2 LQKENI, per germline. Trimming removed 5 bases at V and 3 bases at J, with 11 bases between. The data were produced by immunoSEQ multiplex PCR, yet TCRdb's version contains in-frame clones alone and is incomplete. In the table there are 95,000 to 150,000 clones, roughly 91% of which are singletons. The starting material was peripheral blood, obtained on day 0 of AZD1222 vaccination. The receptor was derived from an adult in good health. The chain couples TRBV18 to TRBJ2-7, with D tentatively TRBD2 (6 bases). CDR3 protein: CASSGAGNYEQYF. CDR3 DNA: TGTGCCAGCTCAGGCGCGGGAAACTACGAGCAGTACTTC.